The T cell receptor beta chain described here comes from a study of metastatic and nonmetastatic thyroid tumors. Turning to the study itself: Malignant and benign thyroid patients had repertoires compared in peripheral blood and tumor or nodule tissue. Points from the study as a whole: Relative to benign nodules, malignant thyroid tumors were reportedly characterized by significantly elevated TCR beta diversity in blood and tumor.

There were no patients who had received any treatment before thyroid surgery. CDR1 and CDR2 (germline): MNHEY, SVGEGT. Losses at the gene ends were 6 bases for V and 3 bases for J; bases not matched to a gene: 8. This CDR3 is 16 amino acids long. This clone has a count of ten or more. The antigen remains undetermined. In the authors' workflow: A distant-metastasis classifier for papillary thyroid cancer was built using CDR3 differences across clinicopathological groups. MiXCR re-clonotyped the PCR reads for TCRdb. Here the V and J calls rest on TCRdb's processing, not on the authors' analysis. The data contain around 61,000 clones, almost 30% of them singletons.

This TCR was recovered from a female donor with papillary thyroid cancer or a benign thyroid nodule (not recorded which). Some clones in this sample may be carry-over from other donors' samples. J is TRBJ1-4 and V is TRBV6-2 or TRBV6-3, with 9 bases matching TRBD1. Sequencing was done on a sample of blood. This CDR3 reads CASRWDRAAPNEKLFF. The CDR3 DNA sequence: TGTGCCAGCAGGTGGGACAGGGCAGCTCCTAATGAAAAACTGTTTTTT.